This T cell receptor (beta chain) came from a study of post-analysis software for immune sequencing data. About the study: Relapsing-remitting, secondary progressive and progressive-relapsing courses of multiple sclerosis were included.

The study's findings and limits: Among 5 or 6 TRBV segments more frequent in patients than controls were TRBV5-6, TRBV5-1 and TRBV20-1. Compared against controls, patients with multiple sclerosis displayed significantly lower normalized Chao1 diversity. When the samples were clustered directly with F measure, those that had been prepared in the same batch showed strong co-clustering.

The CDR3 is 13 residues long. Germline V gene data show CDR1 as SGHTA and CDR2 as FQGNSA. Unique molecular identifiers were present in the TCR beta cDNA libraries. Roughly 470,000 cDNA molecules came from around 1 to 9.1 million T cells. TCRdb re-analysed the PCR reads in MiXCR, keeping a single row per CDR3 protein. The profile shows roughly 580,000 distinct CDR3 sequences, about 44% of them singletons. This clonotype has only one observation. The antigen is not known. The receptor was isolated from a girl aged 5-17 years with multiple sclerosis. V gene TRBV7-2 combines with J gene TRBJ2-5; no clear D. The assigned J gene may be wrong: the sequence end matches TRBJ2-7 better. Material: blood. CDR3: CASSLVSDYEQYF. DNA for the CDR3: TGTGCCAGCAGCTTAGTTTCCGACTACGAGCAGTACTTC.